This T cell receptor (beta chain) stems from a study of blood T cells in healthy people across ages (dated by TCRdb to about 2015). Context from the whole study: In model experiments, roughly one uniquely barcoded TCR beta cDNA molecule per two T cells was captured by template switching. Age-related changes in TCR beta repertoire diversity were measured in the study by deep sequencing normalized with unique cDNA molecular identifiers. The donors were split into four age groups: young (average around 15 years), middle-aged (over 35), aged (roughly 68) and long-lived (roughly 77). To avoid experimental bias, donors of different ages were distributed randomly across sequencing lanes. For two donors (one aged 18 to 30 and one aged 80 or older), the study analyzed two additional independent replicas of 1 million unique cDNA reads from the same blood draw. The study at large found these results: A strong correlation was found between observed TCR beta diversity and the percentage of naive T cells measured by flow cytometry. The long-lived group showed more naive CD4+ T cells, fewer expanded clones and increased TCR diversity than the aged group, suggesting age selection. As age increased, observed TCR beta diversity per million T cells dropped in a roughly linear way, and a significant reduction was already evident by age 40. Because the CMV infection status of the donors was unknown, age-related changes in expanded clonotypes may potentially have been confounded. Because profiling used bulk unsorted PBMCs, naive and antigen-experienced compartments could not be compared conclusively. Estimates of total diversity from one million sequenced T cells were regarded as lower bounds and underestimates.

A remark on this clonotype: What antigen it recognizes has not been identified. No much larger clone exists at a distance of one base, and base qualities are not known.

Receptor amplification or capture employed 5' RACE. Sequencing took place on an Illumina HiSeq 2500. A second roughly 6 to 11 cycle PCR used a sample-barcoded 5' primer and a J-beta primer mix. Each TCR beta cDNA molecule received a unique molecular identifier from a template-switch 5' adaptor carrying 12 random nucleotides. Each sample yielded at least 2.5 million CDR3-containing paired-end reads. First-strand cDNA was synthesized from all RNA with the Mint cDNA synthesis kit, primed by a TRBC-specific oligonucleotide. All cDNA was treated with uracil-DNA glycosylase and then went through a first 18-cycle PCR with the universal primers M1SS and BC2_uni_R. The paper's processing steps were these. For normalization, 1 million high-quality reads were randomly selected from each sample, with every read carrying a distinct molecular identifier. Reads sharing molecular identifiers were discarded rather than binned into consensus sequences. MiTCR, set to a Q25 quality threshold and the strictest error-elimination algorithm, was used for CDR3 identification, clonotype clustering and error correction. A nonparametric unseen species model with Euler transformation was used to estimate lower-bound total TCR beta diversity. TCRdb itself trimmed the public reads at Q25 with fastp, ran MiXCR and retained productive beta chains. CDR3 protein sequences are deduplicated, and each keeps its most common genes and DNA. The authors' filters were not applied to this entry. The sample yields hundreds of thousands of distinct CDR3 sequences; about 53% were counted once. The ten largest clones add up to approximately 41% of the sample.

The approximately 41 donors, aged 6 to 90 years, were systemically healthy Caucasian individuals from Russia. Roughly 9 milliliters of peripheral blood were drawn from each donor into EDTA-treated Vacutainer tubes. Ficoll-Paque density-gradient centrifugation was used to isolate PBMCs, with at least 6.5 million per sample. Trizol reagent was used to extract total RNA from PBMCs, with at least 5 micrograms per sample. For every donor, an aliquot of PBMCs went through flow cytometry to measure the percentages of naive CD45RAhigh/CD27high T cells. V was cut back by 6 bases and J by 4 bases, leaving a gap of 15 bases between them. There are 13 amino acids in the CDR3, from cysteine to phenylalanine inclusive. Left in the record is the CDR3 DNA by itself, 39 bases read in frame from the first base. CDR1 DFQATT and CDR2 SNEGSKA were looked up in the germline V gene (reference sequence).

The TCR sequence derives from a man at least 80 years old in good health. The rearranged chain carries TRBV20-1 and TRBJ2-5; the D gene assignment is perhaps TRBD1 or TRBD2, with each matching 6 bases. Specimen: blood. The DNA sequence is as follows: TGCAGTGCACGACTAGGGGGGTTAGAGACCCAGTACTTC. Its protein reads: CSARLGGLETQYF.